This TCR beta chain was obtained from a study of control samples from healthy donors and cancer patients. Assay: immunoSEQ multiplex PCR; the TCRdb copy retains only in-frame clones and omits some. The table lists 150,000 to 200,000 clones, roughly nine tenths of them singletons, with 0.68% in the top ten. The germline V gene has CDR1 MNHNY and CDR2 SVGAGI (reference sequence). With 0 bases removed from V and 8 bases from J, the gap between germline ends came to 13 bases. This CDR3 contains 15 residues. This sequence originates from a woman aged 25 to 39 in good health. The chain has TRBV6-6 and TRBJ1-4; D ambiguous. The sample was blood. For the CDR3, the DNA is TGTGCCAGCAGTTACTCCTCCCGCGGTGGGGAAAAACTGTTTTTT. Protein product: CASSYSSRGGEKLFF.